This T cell receptor (beta chain) is from a study of cytomegalovirus exposure and HLA in healthy donors. Study findings and constraints: The authors enumerated 150 to 200 TCR beta chains as linked to cytomegalovirus. Through in vitro validation, a few CMV-associated chains were shown to be specific for CMV antigens. The study found most TCR sequences rare, yet found some public TCRs in many donors.

Profiling relied on immunoSEQ multiplex PCR, and the TCRdb table lists in-frame clones only, not all of them. The table lists more than 70,000 clones, 90% to 96% of them singletons. Comments on this clone: Its antigen remains unidentified.

From germline, CDR1 is MNHNS and CDR2 SASEGT. This CDR3 is 15 amino acids long. V trimming: 2 bases; J trimming: 7 bases; junction bases outside the gene matches: 5. This sequence originates from a man younger than 35 in good health and CMV-seropositive. Input material: PBMCs. The rearrangement links TRBV6-1 to TRBJ2-1; 10 bases fit TRBD2. CDR3 DNA: TGTGCCAGCAGTGAACTAGCGGGAGCTTTGAATGAGCAGTTCTTC. Its protein is CASSELAGALNEQFF.